This T cell receptor beta chain came from a study of HIV-infected patients and healthy controls. The wider study: Total CDR3 counts per chain did not differ significantly between patients and controls.

This CDR3 has 12 residues. Trimming pared 1 base from V and 3 bases from J, leaving 6 bases between. The germline V gene encodes CDR1 DFQATT and CDR2 SNEGSKA (reference sequence). Overall study findings and caveats: A major limitation was that merely sixteen HIV-infected individuals were processed.

This clonotype is categorized as medium-sized (0.01 to 0.1%). As yet, its antigen is unknown. Reverse transcription used about 500 ng RNA and constant-region primers for alpha and beta. Using multiplexing indices, alpha and beta chain libraries were generated apart by chain-specific third strand synthesis. One primer pair amplified all rearrangements per chain; each cDNA got molecular barcodes. In TCRdb, the 5' RACE reads were re-called with MiXCR into one record per CDR3 protein. Of 4,500 to 6,500 distinct CDR3 sequences in the sample, roughly 8.9% were seen once. Follow-up blood was drawn about 14 weeks, roughly three months, after antiretroviral therapy began. No cell fractionation was done, so the repertoire covers all unsorted peripheral blood T cells. People with immunomodulatory therapy, recent vaccination or treatment interruptions were not enrolled.

The gene calls are TRBV20-1 and TRBJ1-1; the D gene is possibly TRBD1 (5 bases). The source was blood, collected during antiretroviral therapy. The receptor comes from an adult with HIV infection. The CDR3 DNA reads as TGCAGTGCTAGAGTAGGGGACACTGAAGCTTTCTTT. Encoded protein: CSARVGDTEAFF.